This T cell receptor (beta chain) was captured in a study of blood T cell repertoires in COVID-19. As processed by the authors: Estimation of nucleated cell counts relied on the amplification of reference gene primers. Sequencing used immunoSEQ multiplex PCR; TCRdb keeps in-frame clones, though not all of them. V and J calls plus clone size are reproduced from that table; the DNA served to infer D and trimming. The table lists around 200,000 clones, 85% of them singletons. Either two negative PCRs, clearance, or symptom resolution qualified Cohort 3 donors as recovered. The CDR3 consists of 14 residues. The germline V gene has CDR1 SGDLS and CDR2 YYNGEE. Trimming left V 0 bases short and J 4 bases short, with 10 bases between.

The sequence was obtained from a man in his forties or fifties who had recovered from COVID-19. The chain employs TRBV9 and TRBJ1-1; D is perhaps TRBD1 (6 bases). Sequencing used PBMCs or T cells enriched from blood (not recorded which). The CDR3 DNA reads as TGTGCCAGCAGCGTAGCCGGGACACTCACTGAAGCTTTCTTT. Amino acid sequence: CASSVAGTLTEAFF.